A single sample is the source of the 11 T cell receptor beta chains below, sequenced in a study of control samples from healthy donors and cancer patients. Clones were read by immunoSEQ multiplex PCR, and TCRdb kept only the in-frame ones, dropping some. The sample includes 75,000 to 100,000 clones, about nine tenths of them seen just once. Input material: blood. The receptors were gathered from a man aged 50 to 60 in good health.

This clone was counted a single time. The gene calls are TRBV19 and TRBJ1-2; 9 positions match TRBD1. The CDR3 has 15 amino acids. In germline, CDR1 is LNHDA, CDR2 SQIVND (reference sequence). V shed 7 bases and J 7 bases; nucleotides not matched to a gene: 13. The CDR3 nucleotides are TGTGCCAGTACCCTATTAGGACAGGGGCTTAGTGGCTACACCTTC. The encoded protein is CASTLLGQGLSGYTF.

This chain connects TRBV5-6 to TRBJ2-5, with D uncertain. The germline gives CDR1 SGHDT, CDR2 YYEEEE. This CDR3 has 15 residues. The V end was cut by 2 bases, the J end by 0 bases, with 11 bases between. The CDR3 here is CASSFGLSNQETQYF. The DNA of the CDR3 is TGTGCCAGCAGCTTCGGCCTTAGTAACCAAGAGACCCAGTACTTC.

The V and J genes are TRBV5-4 and TRBJ2-3, with 14 bases matching TRBD2. Per germline, CDR1 SGHNT and CDR2 YYREEE (reference sequence). The V gene end was trimmed by 4 bases and the J gene end by 6 bases; junction bases not matched to a gene: 4. The CDR3 spans 15 residues. The CDR3 bases are TGTGCCAGCAGCAGACTAGCGGGGGGGCCGGATACGCAGTATTTT. Translating gives CASSRLAGGPDTQYF.

The chain recombines TRBV14 with TRBJ2-7, with D possibly being TRBD2 (6 bases). V lost 4 bases to trimming and J lost 2 bases, with 12 bases between them. The CDR3 has 14 amino acids. Germline values: CDR1 SGHDN, CDR2 FVKESK. The CDR3 nucleotides read TGTGCCAGCAGCCTGGGGACTCCTCCCTACGAGCAGTACTTC. Protein sequence: CASSLGTPPYEQYF.

In DNA, the CDR3 is TGTGCCAGCAGCTTGACGGCCACCACAATGAGCCAGTTCTTC. Translation gives CASSLTATTMSQFF. The J gene is TRBJ2-1, the V gene TRBV3-1 (or the pseudogene TRBV3-2); D gene uncertain. Germline V gene lookup returns CDR1 LGHDT and CDR2 YNNKEL (reference sequence). V was trimmed by 5 bases and J by 13 bases, leaving 21 bases between them. This CDR3 contains 14 residues.

The chain employs TRBV11-2 and TRBJ2-7, with a tentative D call TRBD2 (5 bases). Germline loops: CDR1 SGHAT, CDR2 FQNNGV. The CDR3 runs to 14 residues. Trimming cost V 1 base and J 2 bases, with 9 bases left between them. The CDR3, as DNA: TGTGCCAGCAGCTTAGGGCGGGTGGCCTACGAGCAGTACTTC. This codes for CASSLGRVAYEQYF.

This chain connects TRBV15 to TRBJ2-1; 8 positions match TRBD2. CDR3 length: 15 amino acids. V lost 0 bases, J lost 7 bases, and 5 bases stayed unmatched. CDR1 and CDR2 (germline): LNHNV, YYDKDF (reference sequence). CDR3 protein: CATSREVGGGNEQFF. Written as DNA, the CDR3 is TGTGCCACCAGCAGAGAGGTCGGCGGGGGGAATGAGCAGTTCTTC.

The V call is TRBV6-5, the J call TRBJ2-7, with D possibly called TRBD1 or TRBD2 (5 bases each). Trimming cost V 8 bases and J 2 bases, with 19 bases left between them. There are 15 residues in the CDR3. Germline assignment: CDR1 MNHEY and CDR2 SVGAGI. The CDR3 DNA reads TGTGCCAGCGCTAATGATGGGGGAGATCCCTACGAGCAGTACTTC. Protein product: CASANDGGDPYEQYF.

This rearrangement joins TRBV7-3 to TRBJ2-2; TRBD1 or TRBD2 may be the D gene (6 bases each). The germline V and J ends were trimmed by 1 base and 5 bases, with 23 bases remaining between them. The CDR3 has 19 residues. The germline gives CDR1 SGHTA, CDR2 FQGTGA. The CDR3 loop reads CASSLSGAELGGRTGELFF. The CDR3 DNA is TGTGCCAGCAGCTTAAGCGGGGCGGAGCTGGGGGGCAGAACCGGGGAGCTGTTTTTT.

A few counts support this clone. The chain links TRBV5-4 to TRBJ2-1; 9 positions match TRBD2. With 0 bases clipped from V and 2 bases from J, the junction kept 3 bases outside the gene matches. Per the germline V gene, CDR1 is SGHNT and CDR2 is YYREEE (reference sequence). The CDR3 consists of 16 residues. The CDR3 spells CASSLGERGAYNEQFF. The CDR3 bases are TGTGCCAGCAGCTTGGGAGAGCGGGGGGCCTACAATGAGCAGTTCTTC.

The rearrangement links TRBV14 to TRBJ2-7; D might be TRBD2 (6 bases). Germline V gene lookup returns CDR1 SGHDN and CDR2 FVKESK. This CDR3 region has 13 residues. V lost 0 bases and J 6 bases, leaving 9 bases between the germline ends. The CDR3 coding sequence is TGTGCCAGCAGCCAAGATTTGGGGGGCGAGCAGTACTTC. It codes for CASSQDLGGEQYF.